Below, 8 T cell receptor beta chains from the same sample are listed, as sequenced in a study of cytomegalovirus exposure and HLA in healthy donors. It was with 60 Vbeta and 13 Jbeta primers that the PCR ran. Data came from immunoSEQ multiplex PCR; TCRdb stores just in-frame clones and leaves some out. The data show some 120,000 clones, with about three quarters seen just once and 8.2% held by the top ten. The sample was PBMCs. These TCRs come from a woman aged 40 to 50 in good health and CMV-seropositive.

The V gene is TRBV11-3, the J gene TRBJ2-2, with 8 nucleotides matching TRBD1. CDR1 SGHNT and CDR2 YENEEA come from the germline V gene. The V segment lost 5 bases and the J segment 5 bases; nucleotides outside the gene matches: 7. The CDR3 loop spans 15 amino acids. CDR3 loop: CASSPDRGRTGELFF. The CDR3 nucleotides read TGTGCCAGCAGCCCCGACAGGGGAAGGACCGGGGAGCTGTTTTTT. The full variable domain, with the rest looked up from reference TRBV11-3 and TRBJ2-2, is EAGVVQSPRYKIIEKKQPVAFWCNPISGHNTLYWYLQNLGQGPELLIRYENEEAVDDSQLPKDRFSAERLKGVDSTLKIQPAELGDSAVYLCASSPDRGRTGELFFGEGSRLTVL.

The DNA for the CDR3 is TGTGCCAGCAGCTCCCGGGAGGAGGGAATCAAAGCTTTCTTT. Protein: CASSSREEGIKAFF. The chain uses TRBV13 and TRBJ1-1; D gene unclear. This CDR3 has 14 residues. In germline, CDR1 is PRHDT, CDR2 FYEKMQ (reference sequence). Deletions cut 4 bases from V and 9 bases from J, with 18 bases between.

The V and J genes are TRBV11-2 and TRBJ2-7; D ambiguous. With 0 bases removed from V and 0 bases from J, the gap between germline ends came to 3 bases. The CDR3 runs to 13 residues. Germline V gene data show CDR1 as SGHAT and CDR2 as FQNNGV. The CDR3 nucleotides are TGTGCCAGCAGCTTAGACCACTCCTACGAGCAGTACTTC. It is translated as CASSLDHSYEQYF.

The CDR3 DNA sequence: TGCAGCGTTGAATGGCAGGACACAGATACGCAGTATTTT. It codes for CSVEWQDTDTQYF. The chain carries TRBV29-1 and TRBJ2-3; no clear D. V shed 2 bases and J shed 2 bases, with 8 bases lying between them. Looked up from germline, CDR1 is SQVTM and CDR2 is ANQGSEA. The CDR3 is 13 residues long.

This clone was detected once. The rearrangement links TRBV7-9 to TRBJ2-7, with TRBD2 matching 9 bases. From germline, CDR1 is SEHNR and CDR2 FQNEAQ (reference sequence). CDR3 length equals 15 residues. Germline trimming cut 5 bases from V and 0 bases from J; bases unmatched to any gene: 5. The CDR3 reads CASSPELAGSYEQYF. DNA of the CDR3: TGTGCCAGCAGCCCCGAACTAGCGGGCTCCTACGAGCAGTACTTC.

The table lists this clone with a count of one. The chain links TRBV18 to TRBJ1-3, with 9 bases identical to TRBD1. With 5 bases clipped from V and 5 bases from J, the junction kept 1 base outside the gene matches. The germline CDR1 and CDR2 sequences are KGHSH and LQKENI. The CDR3 is 13 amino acids. As DNA, the CDR3 is TGTGCCAGCTCAACAGGGGGCCGAAACACCATATATTTT. The encoded protein is CASSTGGRNTIYF. Supplemented by reference TRBV18 and TRBJ1-3, the full variable domain reads NAGVMQNPRHLVRRRGQEARLRCSPMKGHSHVYWYRQLPEEGLKFMVYLQKENIIDESGMPKERFSAEFPKEGPSILRIQQVVRGDSAAYFCASSTGGRNTIYFGEGSWLTVV.

The chain combines TRBV4-3 with TRBJ2-5, with 15 bases matching TRBD2. Germline V CDR1 and CDR2: LGHNA, YSLEER. The CDR3 is made up of 15 amino acids. The J segment lost 6 bases and the V segment lost 8 bases, leaving 7 bases of the junction unmatched. The CDR3: CASGLAGGPGKTQYF. CDR3 bases: TGCGCCAGCGGACTAGCGGGGGGGCCGGGGAAGACCCAGTACTTC.

The chain has TRBV9 and TRBJ2-7; tentative D call: TRBD2 (6 bases). Between the trimmed V and J ends, which lost 2 bases and 1 base, there was a span of 13 bases. In germline, CDR1 is SGDLS, CDR2 YYNGEE. The length of the CDR3 is 15 residues. In DNA form, the CDR3 reads TGTGCCAGCAGCGTGGGAGGTTCGAGGTCCTACGAGCAGTACTTC. Translation: CASSVGGSRSYEQYF. Supplemented by reference TRBV9 and TRBJ2-7, the full variable domain reads DSGVTQTPKHLITATGQRVTLRCSPRSGDLSVYWYQQSLDQGLQFLIQYYNGEERAKGNILERFSAQQFPDLHSELNLSSLELGDSALYFCASSVGGSRSYEQYFGPGTRLTVT.